This T cell receptor beta chain came from a study of lymphopenia after photon versus proton radiotherapy. Trimming removed 5 bases from V and 6 bases from J, with 10 bases in between. This CDR3 region has 13 residues. Germline assignment: CDR1 MNHEY and CDR2 SMNVEV (reference sequence). Broader study findings: Survival link was tested only in deceased patients; proton benefit remains a possibility. Post-nadir diversity loss with photons came from oligoclonal expansion, particularly CD8+ Temra cells. Post-nadir TCR diversity decline inversely tracked overall survival among those who died. Under photons, naive T cells and diversity fell while effector/memory populations rose.

Remarks on this clone: Its antigen is not known.

Libraries were prepared by immunoSEQ multiplex PCR; TCRdb keeps only in-frame clonotypes and omits some of them. There are under 65,000 clones in the sample; roughly 84% occur only once, and approximately 2% lies in the top ten. The clonotype was recovered from a man aged 60-69 years with pancreatic cancer. This specimen was peripheral blood, taken from a patient treated with proton-based radiotherapy. The chain combines TRBV27 with TRBJ2-2; a possible D gene is TRBD2 (6 bases). CDR3 protein: CASSPGGPGELFF. Here the CDR3 DNA reads TGTGCCAGCAGTCCAGGAGGGCCCGGGGAGCTGTTTTTT.